This T cell receptor (beta chain) was recorded in a study of vaccination and CD4 T cells after COVID-19. The overall study: It was a median roughly 100 days after diagnosis, with a range of 35 to 161, that post-COVID samples were drawn. Study-level results: Within the convalescent patients, spike mono-reactivity was found in 304 of 307 vaccine-specific clones. In convalescent patients, a median around 87% of reactive clones appeared only post-vaccination.

CDR1 is DFQATT and CDR2 is SNEGSKA in the germline V gene (reference sequence). V was shortened by 6 bases and J by 5 bases, with 4 bases between the two germline ends. There are 10 residues in the CDR3. TCRdb re-called the PCR reads through MiXCR, storing one row per CDR3 protein. The table lists roughly 20,000 distinct CDR3 sequences, around 64% of them singletons. Comments on this clonotype: Its target is unknown.

The chain couples TRBV20-1 to TRBJ1-4; no firm D call. The specimen was CD4+ T cells from blood, collected after SARS-CoV-2 vaccination. This clonotype was obtained from a human donor who had recovered from COVID-19. The CDR3 nucleotides read TGCAGTGCCCTCAATGAAAAACTGTTTTTT. Translating it yields CSALNEKLFF.